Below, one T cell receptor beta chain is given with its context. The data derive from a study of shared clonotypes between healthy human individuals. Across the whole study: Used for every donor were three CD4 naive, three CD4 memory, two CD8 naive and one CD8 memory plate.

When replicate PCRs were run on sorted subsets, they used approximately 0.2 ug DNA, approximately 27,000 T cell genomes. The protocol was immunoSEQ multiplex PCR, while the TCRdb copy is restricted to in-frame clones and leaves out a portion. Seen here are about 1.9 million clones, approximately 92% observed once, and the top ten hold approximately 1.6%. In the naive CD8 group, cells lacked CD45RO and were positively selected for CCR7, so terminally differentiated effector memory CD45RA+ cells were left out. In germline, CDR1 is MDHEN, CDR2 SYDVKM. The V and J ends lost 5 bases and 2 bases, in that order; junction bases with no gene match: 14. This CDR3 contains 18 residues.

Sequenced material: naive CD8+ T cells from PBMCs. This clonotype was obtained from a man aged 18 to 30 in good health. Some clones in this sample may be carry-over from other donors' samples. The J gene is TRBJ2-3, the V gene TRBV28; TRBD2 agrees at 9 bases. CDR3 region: CASSRPSGTGLATDTQYF. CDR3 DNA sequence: TGTGCCAGCAGTCGCCCGTCCGGCACGGGACTAGCCACAGATACGCAGTATTTT.